The next 25 T cell receptor beta chains were all read from a single sample in a study of cytomegalovirus exposure and HLA in healthy donors. Primers for the PCR totalled 60 Vbeta and 13 Jbeta. Libraries were prepared by immunoSEQ multiplex PCR; TCRdb keeps only in-frame clonotypes and omits some of them. Of roughly 140,000 clones in the sample, approximately 84% are singletons; the top ten hold roughly 9.7%. Sequenced material: PBMCs. These receptors were collected from a woman aged 55-75 years in good health and CMV-seropositive.

The rearrangement uses TRBV5-1 and TRBJ2-1; 11 bases are shared with TRBD2. V shed 0 bases, J shed 7 bases, and the junction held 3 bases outside the gene matches. There are 15 residues in the CDR3. Germline V lookup: CDR1 SGHRS, CDR2 YFSETQ. This CDR3 reads CASSLDSGRGNEQFF. CDR3 sequence (DNA): TGCGCCAGCAGCTTGGATAGCGGGAGGGGGAATGAGCAGTTCTTC.

This clone came up once. CDR3 loop: CATSAWTSGIYNEQFF. DNA for the CDR3: TGTGCCACCAGCGCCTGGACTAGCGGGATCTACAATGAGCAGTTCTTC. The rearrangement uses TRBV15 and TRBJ2-1; 12 bases are shared with TRBD2. The CDR3 loop spans 16 amino acids. Germline V gives CDR1 LNHNV, CDR2 YYDKDF (reference sequence). J gave up 3 bases and V 5 bases, and 5 bases lay outside the gene matches.

The sample holds one count of this clone. J is TRBJ1-2 and V is TRBV6-5; the D gene is possibly TRBD1 (5 bases). The ends were cut back, 6 bases at V and 2 bases at J, with 13 bases in the middle. In germline, CDR1 is MNHEY, CDR2 SVGAGI. This CDR3 contains 14 residues. CDR3 nucleotide sequence: TGTGCCAGCAGCCCCAGGGCCGGGAACTATGGCTACACCTTC. Translating it yields CASSPRAGNYGYTF.

This clone was recorded once. This sequence joins TRBV19 and TRBJ2-5; 10 bases line up with TRBD1. Germline CDR1 and CDR2: LNHDA and SQIVND (reference sequence). The CDR3 contains 15 residues. V dropped 5 bases and J dropped 5; count of bases not matched to a gene: 8. CDR3 loop: CASSRGTGVSETQYF. CDR3 sequence (DNA): TGTGCCAGTAGTCGCGGGACAGGGGTGTCGGAGACCCAGTACTTC.

J is TRBJ2-3 and V is TRBV4-1; TRBD2 agrees at 13 bases. Losses at the gene ends were 4 bases for V and 6 bases for J; bases not matched to a gene: 10. This CDR3 spans 17 amino acids. Germline V gene sequence: CDR1 MGHRA, CDR2 YSYEKL. The CDR3 region has the DNA TGCGCCAGCAGCCGACCGGGACTAGCGGGATCAGGGGATACGCAGTATTTT. This sequence encodes CASSRPGLAGSGDTQYF.

This rearrangement joins TRBV7-3 to TRBJ2-1; 10 bases line up with TRBD2. V was clipped by 5 bases and J by 10 bases; unmatched bases: 5. This CDR3 has 13 residues. Germline CDR1 reads SGHTA; CDR2 reads FQGTGA. CDR3 sequence: CASSPLAGGEQFF. The CDR3 bases are TGTGCCAGCAGCCCTTTAGCGGGAGGAGAGCAGTTCTTC.

The rearrangement joins TRBV9 to TRBJ1-3, with 7 bases fitting TRBD1. The CDR3 runs to 18 residues. The V segment lost 0 bases and the J segment 0 bases; nucleotides outside the gene matches: 9. CDR1 and CDR2 from the germline V gene are SGDLS and YYNGEE. The DNA of the CDR3 is TGTGCCAGCAGCGTAGGGGGCGGGGACAGCCTCTCTGGAAACACCATATATTTT. It translates to CASSVGGGDSLSGNTIYF.

The V gene is TRBV21-1, the J gene TRBJ1-4; TRBD1, the table's D call, was not compared with the DNA. TRBV21-1 is designated a pseudogene. CDR3 length: 14 amino acids. In DNA, the CDR3 is TGTGCCAGCAGCTCCAGGGGCACTAATGAAAAACTGTTTTTT. It yields the protein CASSSRGTNEKLFF.

The table lists this clone with a count of one. V and J are TRBV29-1 and TRBJ1-2; D may be TRBD1 (5 bases). Trimming shortened V by 6 bases and J by 8 bases, and 13 bases separated the two germline ends. This CDR3 comprises 11 residues. Per the germline V gene, CDR1 is SQVTM and CDR2 is ANQGSEA. CDR3 residues: CSVGGLNGYTF. In DNA form, the CDR3 reads TGCAGCGTGGGGGGACTTAACGGCTACACCTTC.

This chain uses TRBV30 with TRBJ2-5; maybe TRBD1 (6 bases). The better agreement between TRBJ2-7 and the DNA end casts doubt on the J call. This CDR3 has 12 amino acids. Germline lookup yields CDR1 GTSNPN and CDR2 SVGIG (reference sequence). CDR3 DNA sequence: TGTGCCTGGAGCCAGGGGTTGGACGAGCAGTACTTC. Translating gives CAWSQGLDEQYF.

V gene TRBV9 combines with J gene TRBJ2-4, with 8 bases aligning to TRBD2. Per the germline V gene, CDR1 is SGDLS and CDR2 is YYNGEE. V lost 2 bases to trimming and J lost 3 bases; unmatched junction nucleotides: 10. The CDR3 has 17 residues. In DNA form, the CDR3 reads TGTGCCAGCAGCGTCGATCCTAGCGGGCGACTCAAAAACATTCAGTACTTC. It translates to CASSVDPSGRLKNIQYF.

The chain has TRBV5-6 and TRBJ2-3, with TRBD2 matching over 8 bases. Germline V lookup: CDR1 SGHDT, CDR2 YYEEEE. The V segment lost 0 bases and the J segment 7 bases; nucleotides outside the gene matches: 4. The CDR3 is made up of 14 amino acids. The CDR3 protein is CASSLGREGYTQYF. CDR3 DNA sequence: TGTGCCAGCAGCTTGGGACGGGAGGGATATACGCAGTATTTT. Full variable domain (missing parts from reference TRBV5-6 and TRBJ2-3): DAGVTQSPTHLIKTRGQQVTLRCSPKSGHDTVSWYQQALGQGPQFIFQYYEEEERQRGNFPDRFSGHQFPNYSSELNVNALLLGDSALYLCASSLGREGYTQYFGPGTRLTVL.

This sequence joins TRBV21-1 and TRBJ2-7; the tabulated D call, TRBD1, remains unverified against the DNA. TRBV21-1 is flagged as a pseudogene. The CDR3 has 19 amino acids. The CDR3 nucleotides are TGTGCCAGCAGCAAAGAGGTAAAGAGACACCACCTTACGTTTACCGAGCAGTACTTC. Its translation is CASSKEVKRHHLTFTEQYF.

The CDR3 DNA reads TGTGCCAGCAGCTTTGGGGGGCAAGAGACCCAGTACTTC. This codes for CASSFGGQETQYF. This chain uses TRBV7-2 with TRBJ2-5, with D maybe TRBD2 (6 bases). Trimming stripped 3 bases from V and 2 bases from J, with 7 bases between. Germline values: CDR1 SGHTA, CDR2 FQGNSA. The CDR3 spans 13 residues.

V and J are TRBV7-9 and TRBJ2-1; TRBD2 agrees at 7 bases. Germline loops: CDR1 SEHNR, CDR2 FQNEAQ (reference sequence). With 5 bases clipped from V and 7 bases from J, the junction kept 8 bases outside the gene matches. There are 14 residues in the CDR3. The CDR3, as DNA: TGTGCCAGCAGCCCGAATGTGGGGGGGAATGAGCAGTTCTTC. Residues: CASSPNVGGNEQFF.

This clone was counted only a few times. The chain recombines TRBV5-6 with TRBJ2-1; D is possibly TRBD1 (6 bases). This CDR3 region has 15 residues. Germline V gene lookup returns CDR1 SGHDT and CDR2 YYEEEE. Trimming left V 4 bases short and J 0 bases short, with 11 bases between. The CDR3 protein is CASSMGTSSYNEQFF. The DNA for the CDR3 is TGTGCCAGCAGCATGGGGACAAGCTCCTACAATGAGCAGTTCTTC.

The chain carries TRBV7-8 and TRBJ2-3; 8 positions match TRBD2. V was clipped by 6 bases and J by 1 base; unmatched bases: 12. CDR1 is SGHVS and CDR2 is FQNEAQ in the germline V gene. The CDR3 spans 17 residues. The CDR3 here is CASRPLASGGRTDTQYF. DNA of the CDR3: TGTGCCAGCAGACCATTAGCCAGCGGGGGTCGCACAGATACGCAGTATTTT.

The gene calls are TRBV4-3 and TRBJ1-5; possible D gene TRBD1, 6 bases. V dropped 0 bases and J dropped 2 bases, with 11 bases sitting between them. Germline V CDR1 and CDR2: LGHNA, YSLEER. This CDR3 comprises 16 residues. CDR3 in DNA: TGCGCCAGCAGCCAAGATGGGGGGGCCCGCAATCAGCCCCAGCATTTT. This codes for CASSQDGGARNQPQHF.

To note about this clone: One junction end disagrees with the germline gene, perhaps due to a read error. The gene calls are TRBV6-5 and TRBJ2-7; D is unclear. CDR3 length equals 11 residues. Germline V CDR1 and CDR2: MNHEY, SVGAGI. The CDR3 region is CASNRDMSWHF. The CDR3 coding sequence is TGTGCCAGCAATCGAGACATGAGTTGGCACTTC.

The CDR3 here is CAWRQGGSEAFF. In nucleotides, the CDR3 is TGTGCCTGGAGGCAGGGAGGCTCTGAAGCTTTCTTT. The chain carries TRBV30 and TRBJ1-1, with D possibly being TRBD1 (5 bases). Trimming took 3 bases from V and 6 from J, leaving 11 bases between them. CDR3 size: 12 residues. In germline, CDR1 is GTSNPN, CDR2 SVGIG (reference sequence).

This chain uses TRBV6-5 with TRBJ1-2; possible D gene TRBD1, 5 bases. Per the germline V gene, CDR1 is MNHEY and CDR2 is SVGAGI. With 5 bases removed from V and 2 bases from J, the gap between germline ends came to 12 bases. This CDR3 has 14 amino acids. CDR3 in DNA: TGTGCCAGCAGTAGGGACCGGGGGAACTATGGCTACACCTTC. Residues: CASSRDRGNYGYTF.

The chain employs TRBV5-1 and TRBJ2-1, with 7 bases that match TRBD1. This CDR3 is built from 13 residues. Trimming took 4 bases from V and 10 from J; bases not matched to a gene: 8. The germline V gene encodes CDR1 SGHRS and CDR2 YFSETQ. The DNA for the CDR3 is TGCGCCAGCAGCCCGAACAGGGGAAACGAGCAGTTCTTC. It translates to CASSPNRGNEQFF.

This clone was counted only a few times. The V and J genes are TRBV5-4 and TRBJ1-1, with 7 bases lining up with TRBD1. V trimming: 4 bases; J trimming: 11 bases; junction bases outside the gene matches: 11. From germline, CDR1 is SGHNT and CDR2 YYREEE (reference sequence). This CDR3 spans 13 amino acids. The CDR3 bases are TGTGCCAGCAGCACCGGGGACAGAGCCGCCGCTTTCTTT. Its protein is CASSTGDRAAAFF.

The chain recombines TRBV4-1 with TRBJ2-5, with a tentative D call TRBD1 (6 bases). V lost 4 bases to trimming and J lost 5 bases, with 8 bases between them. The germline V gene has CDR1 MGHRA and CDR2 YSYEKL. The CDR3 is 12 amino acids. CDR3 region: CASSPQGETQYF. Written as DNA, the CDR3 is TGCGCCAGCAGCCCTCAGGGGGAGACCCAGTACTTC.

Only a few counts were recorded for this clone. The chain couples TRBV9 to TRBJ2-2; no definite D call. This CDR3 has 13 amino acids. Germline CDR1 and CDR2: SGDLS and YYNGEE. The V and J ends lost 0 bases and 7 bases respectively, with 7 bases between them. CDR3 nucleotide sequence: TGTGCCAGCAGCGTAGCCCTCAGCGGGGAGCTGTTTTTT. This codes for CASSVALSGELFF.